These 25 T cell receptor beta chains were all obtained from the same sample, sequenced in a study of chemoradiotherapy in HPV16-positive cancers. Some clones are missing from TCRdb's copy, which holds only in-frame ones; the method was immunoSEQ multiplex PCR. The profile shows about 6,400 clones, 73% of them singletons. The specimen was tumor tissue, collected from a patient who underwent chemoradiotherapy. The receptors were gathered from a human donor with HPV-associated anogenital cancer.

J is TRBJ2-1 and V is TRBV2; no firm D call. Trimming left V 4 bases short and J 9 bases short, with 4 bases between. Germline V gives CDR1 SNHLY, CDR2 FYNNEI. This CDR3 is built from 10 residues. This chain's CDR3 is CASSGLEQFF. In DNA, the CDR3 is TGTGCCAGCAGTGGTCTTGAGCAGTTCTTC. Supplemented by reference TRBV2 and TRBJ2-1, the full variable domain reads EPEVTQTPSHQVTQMGQEVILRCVPISNHLYFYWYRQILGQKVEFLVSFYNNEISEKSEIFDDQFSVERPDGSNFTLKIRSTKLEDSAMYFCASSGLEQFFGPGTRLTVL.

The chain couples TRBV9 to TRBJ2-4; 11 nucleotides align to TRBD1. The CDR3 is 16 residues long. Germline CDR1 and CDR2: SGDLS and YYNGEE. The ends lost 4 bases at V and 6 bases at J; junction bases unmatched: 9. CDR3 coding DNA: TGTGCCAGCAGCCCTTTCGGGACAGGGGGAAGAAACATTCAGTACTTC. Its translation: CASSPFGTGGRNIQYF.

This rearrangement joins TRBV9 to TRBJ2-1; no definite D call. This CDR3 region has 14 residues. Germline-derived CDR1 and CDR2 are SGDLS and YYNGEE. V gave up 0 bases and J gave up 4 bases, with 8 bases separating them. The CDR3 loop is CASSVAAGYNEQFF. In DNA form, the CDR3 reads TGTGCCAGCAGCGTAGCGGCAGGTTACAATGAGCAGTTCTTC.

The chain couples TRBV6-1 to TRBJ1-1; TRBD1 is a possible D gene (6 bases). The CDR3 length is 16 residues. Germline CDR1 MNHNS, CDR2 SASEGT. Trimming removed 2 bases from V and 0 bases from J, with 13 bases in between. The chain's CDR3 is CASSEPFTGMNTEAFF. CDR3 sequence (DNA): TGTGCCAGCAGTGAACCCTTCACAGGGATGAACACTGAAGCTTTCTTT.

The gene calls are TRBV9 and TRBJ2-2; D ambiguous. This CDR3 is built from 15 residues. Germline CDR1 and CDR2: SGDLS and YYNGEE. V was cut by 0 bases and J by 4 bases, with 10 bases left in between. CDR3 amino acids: CASSVAQTGTGELFF. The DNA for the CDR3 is TGTGCCAGCAGCGTAGCTCAGACGGGCACCGGGGAGCTGTTTTTT.

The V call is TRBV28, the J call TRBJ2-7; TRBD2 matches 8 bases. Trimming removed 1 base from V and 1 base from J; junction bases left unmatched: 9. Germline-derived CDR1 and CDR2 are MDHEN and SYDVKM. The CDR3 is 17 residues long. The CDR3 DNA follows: TGTGCCAGCAGTTTATTCACTAGCGGTAAAACTTCCTACGAGCAGTACTTC. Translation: CASSLFTSGKTSYEQYF.

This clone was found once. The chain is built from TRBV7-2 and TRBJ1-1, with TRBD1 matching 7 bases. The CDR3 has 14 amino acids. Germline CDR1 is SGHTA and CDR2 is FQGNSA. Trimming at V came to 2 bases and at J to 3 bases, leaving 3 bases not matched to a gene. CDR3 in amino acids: CASSLRGLDTEAFF. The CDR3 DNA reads TGTGCCAGCAGCTTAAGGGGGCTGGACACTGAAGCTTTCTTT. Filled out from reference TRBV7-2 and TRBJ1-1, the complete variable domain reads GAGVSQSPSNKVTEKGKDVELRCDPISGHTALYWYRQSLGQGLEFLIYFQGNSAPDKSGLPSDRFSAERTGGSVSTLTIQRTQQEDSAVYLCASSLRGLDTEAFFGQGTRLTVV.

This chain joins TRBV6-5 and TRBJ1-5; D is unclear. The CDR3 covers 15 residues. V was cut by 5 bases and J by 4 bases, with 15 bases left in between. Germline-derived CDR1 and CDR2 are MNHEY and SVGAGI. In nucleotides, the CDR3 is TGTGCCAGCAGTAGAGAGGGTCTGGGGAATCAGCCCCAGCATTTT. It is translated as CASSREGLGNQPQHF.

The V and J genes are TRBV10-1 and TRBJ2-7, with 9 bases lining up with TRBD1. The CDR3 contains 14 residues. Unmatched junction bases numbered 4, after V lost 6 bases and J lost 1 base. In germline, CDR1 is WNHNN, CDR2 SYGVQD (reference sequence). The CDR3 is CASRTGGDSYEQYF. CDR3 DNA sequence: TGCGCCAGCAGGACAGGGGGAGATTCCTACGAGCAGTACTTC.

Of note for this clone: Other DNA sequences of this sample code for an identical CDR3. CDR3 nucleotides: TGTGCCAGCAGGGGAACTCTTGGCGCCGGGGAGCTGTTTTTT. It specifies CASRGTLGAGELFF. The rearrangement joins TRBV2 to TRBJ2-2; no definite D call. The CDR3 has 14 residues. The V end lost 6 bases, the J end lost 6 bases, and 14 bases lay between the germline ends. Germline V lookup: CDR1 SNHLY, CDR2 FYNNEI.

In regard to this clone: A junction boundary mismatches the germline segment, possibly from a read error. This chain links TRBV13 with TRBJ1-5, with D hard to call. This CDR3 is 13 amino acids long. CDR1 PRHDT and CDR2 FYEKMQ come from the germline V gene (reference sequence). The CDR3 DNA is TGTGCCAGCAGCCTAGGACGGAGTCAGCCCCAGCATTTT. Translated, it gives CASSLGRSQPQHF.

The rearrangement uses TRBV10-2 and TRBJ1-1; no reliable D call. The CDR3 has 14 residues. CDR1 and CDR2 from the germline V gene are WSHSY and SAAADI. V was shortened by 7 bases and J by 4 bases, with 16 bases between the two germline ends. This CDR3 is CASTTRGRVTEAFF. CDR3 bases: TGCGCCAGCACCACCCGGGGAAGAGTCACTGAAGCTTTCTTT.

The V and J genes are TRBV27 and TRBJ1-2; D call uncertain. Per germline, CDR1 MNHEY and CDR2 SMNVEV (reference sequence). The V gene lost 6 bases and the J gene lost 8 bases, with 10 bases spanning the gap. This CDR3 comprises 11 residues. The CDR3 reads CASRAPEGYTF. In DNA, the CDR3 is TGTGCCAGCAGGGCCCCTGAGGGCTACACCTTC.

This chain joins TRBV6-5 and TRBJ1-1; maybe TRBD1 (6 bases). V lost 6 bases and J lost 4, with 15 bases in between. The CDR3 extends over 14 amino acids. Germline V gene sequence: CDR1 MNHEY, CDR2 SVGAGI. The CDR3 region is CASRAGESGTEAFF. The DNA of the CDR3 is TGTGCCAGCAGGGCAGGGGAGAGTGGCACTGAAGCTTTCTTT.

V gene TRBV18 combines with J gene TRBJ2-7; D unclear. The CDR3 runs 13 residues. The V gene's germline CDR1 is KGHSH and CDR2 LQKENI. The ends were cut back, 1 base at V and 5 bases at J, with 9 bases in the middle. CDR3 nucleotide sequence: TGTGCCAGCTCACCACTCGGGCGGAACGAGCAGTACTTC. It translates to CASSPLGRNEQYF.

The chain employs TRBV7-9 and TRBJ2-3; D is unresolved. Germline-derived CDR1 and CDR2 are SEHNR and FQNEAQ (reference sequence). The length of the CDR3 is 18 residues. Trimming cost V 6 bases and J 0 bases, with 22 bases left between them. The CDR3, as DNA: TGTGCCAGCAGTGCAGGACGACGGACGATGTCTAGCACAGATACGCAGTATTTT. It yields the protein CASSAGRRTMSSTDTQYF.

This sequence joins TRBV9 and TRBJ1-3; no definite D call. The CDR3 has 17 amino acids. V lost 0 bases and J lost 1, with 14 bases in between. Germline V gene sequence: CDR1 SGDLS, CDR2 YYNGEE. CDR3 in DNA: TGTGCCAGCAGCGTAGCCCCGACTGAGGGTTCTGGAAACACCATATATTTT. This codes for CASSVAPTEGSGNTIYF. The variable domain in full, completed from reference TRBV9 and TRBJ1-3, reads DSGVTQTPKHLITATGQRVTLRCSPRSGDLSVYWYQQSLDQGLQFLIQYYNGEERAKGNILERFSAQQFPDLHSELNLSSLELGDSALYFCASSVAPTEGSGNTIYFGEGSWLTVV.

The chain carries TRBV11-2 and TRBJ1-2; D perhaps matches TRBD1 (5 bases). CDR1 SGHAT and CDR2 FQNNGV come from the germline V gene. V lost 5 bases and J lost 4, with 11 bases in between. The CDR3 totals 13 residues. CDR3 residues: CASSGDGVYGYTF. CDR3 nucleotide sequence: TGTGCCAGCAGCGGGGACGGGGTCTATGGCTACACCTTC.

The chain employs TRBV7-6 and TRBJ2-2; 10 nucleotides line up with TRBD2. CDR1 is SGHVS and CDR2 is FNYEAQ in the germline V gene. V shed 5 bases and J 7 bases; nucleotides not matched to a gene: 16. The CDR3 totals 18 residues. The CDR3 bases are TGTGCCAGCAGCCTACATCGGCAGCGGGAGGGCCAGGGCGGGGAGCTGTTTTTT. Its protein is CASSLHRQREGQGGELFF.

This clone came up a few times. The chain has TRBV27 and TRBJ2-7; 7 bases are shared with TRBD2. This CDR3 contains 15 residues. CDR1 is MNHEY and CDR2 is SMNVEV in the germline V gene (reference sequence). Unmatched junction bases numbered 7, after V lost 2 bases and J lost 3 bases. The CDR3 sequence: CASSLEGTMIYEQYF. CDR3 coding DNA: TGTGCCAGCAGTTTAGAAGGGACTATGATCTACGAGCAGTACTTC.

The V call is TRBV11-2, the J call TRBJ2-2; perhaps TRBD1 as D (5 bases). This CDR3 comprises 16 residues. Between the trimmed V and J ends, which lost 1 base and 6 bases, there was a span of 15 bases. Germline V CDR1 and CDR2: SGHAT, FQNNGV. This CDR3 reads CASSLGVAGWPGELFF. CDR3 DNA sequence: TGTGCCAGCAGCTTAGGGGTGGCAGGGTGGCCCGGGGAGCTGTTTTTT.

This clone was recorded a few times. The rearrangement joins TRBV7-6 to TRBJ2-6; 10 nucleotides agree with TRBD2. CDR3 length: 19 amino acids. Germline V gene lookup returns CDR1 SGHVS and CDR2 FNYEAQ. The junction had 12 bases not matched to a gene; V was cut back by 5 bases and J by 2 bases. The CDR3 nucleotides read TGTGCCAGCAGCCAAACCCTAGCGGGAGTTTTGACTGGGGCCAACGTCCTGACTTTC. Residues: CASSQTLAGVLTGANVLTF.

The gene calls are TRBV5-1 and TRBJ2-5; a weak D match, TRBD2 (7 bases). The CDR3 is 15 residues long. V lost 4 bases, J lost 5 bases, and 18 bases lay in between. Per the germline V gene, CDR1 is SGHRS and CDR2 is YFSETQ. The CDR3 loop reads CASSRLAVRGETQYF. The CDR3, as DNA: TGCGCCAGCAGCCGACTAGCAGTTAGGGGGGAGACCCAGTACTTC. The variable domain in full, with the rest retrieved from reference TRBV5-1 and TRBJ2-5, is KAGVTQTPRYLIKTRGQQVTLSCSPISGHRSVSWYQQTPGQGLQFLFEYFSETQRNKGNFPGRFSGRQFSNSRSEMNVSTLELGDSALYLCASSRLAVRGETQYFGPGTRLLVL.

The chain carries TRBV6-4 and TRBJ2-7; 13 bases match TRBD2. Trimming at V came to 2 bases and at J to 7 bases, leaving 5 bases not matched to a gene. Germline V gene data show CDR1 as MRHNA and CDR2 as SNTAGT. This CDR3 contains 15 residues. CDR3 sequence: CASSDGLAGVGEQYF. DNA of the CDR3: TGTGCCAGCAGTGACGGACTAGCGGGAGTTGGAGAGCAGTACTTC.

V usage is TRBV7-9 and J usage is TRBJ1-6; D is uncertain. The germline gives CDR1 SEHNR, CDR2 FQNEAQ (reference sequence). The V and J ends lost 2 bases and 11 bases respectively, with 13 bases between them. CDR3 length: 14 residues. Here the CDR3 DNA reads TGTGCCAGCAGCTTAACGCAGGATGGCGCACCCCTCCACTTT. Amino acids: CASSLTQDGAPLHF.